Sequencing of this T cell receptor (beta chain) was carried out in a study of cytomegalovirus exposure and HLA in healthy donors. Sequenced by immunoSEQ multiplex PCR; TCRdb stores in-frame clones only, minus some. The repertoire holds 40,000 to 55,000 clones, with approximately 93% as singletons. The sequence was collected from a woman under 30 in good health and CMV-seronegative. The sample was PBMCs.

The CDR3 spells CASSSQQGNRNTEAFF. DNA of the CDR3: TGTGCCAGCAGTTCCCAACAGGGAAACCGGAACACTGAAGCTTTCTTT. The V and J genes are TRBV27 and TRBJ1-1, with D perhaps TRBD1 (6 bases). CDR1 and CDR2 from the germline V gene are MNHEY and SMNVEV (reference sequence). The CDR3 has 16 residues. Between the trimmed V and J ends, which lost 4 bases and 1 base, there was a span of 16 bases.